This T cell receptor beta chain came from a study of blood T cell repertoires in COVID-19. In the authors' workflow: Reference gene primer amplification gave nucleated cell count estimates. Sequencing was performed with immunoSEQ multiplex PCR; in TCRdb, only in-frame clones are kept and a portion is missing. V and J calls and clone size are given by that table; D and trimming were obtained from the DNA. The repertoire consists of fewer than 70,000 clones, with roughly 86% occurring once and the leading ten covering roughly 6.7%. The TCR sequence derives from a man in his 60s with active or convalescent COVID-19. Sample: peripheral blood.

This CDR3 reads CASSRDSTGDIQYF. The DNA for the CDR3 is TGTGCCAGCAGCCGCGACAGTACGGGAGACATTCAGTACTTC. The genes are TRBV3-1 (or the pseudogene TRBV3-2) and TRBJ2-4; a possible D gene is TRBD2 (6 bases). Per germline, CDR1 LGHDT and CDR2 YNNKEL (reference sequence). CDR3 length: 14 amino acids. V was trimmed by 4 bases and J by 8 bases, leaving 15 bases between them.